This is a list of T cell receptor beta chains from one sample in a study of OX40 agonist ivuxolimab in advanced cancers. Data came from immunoSEQ multiplex PCR; TCRdb stores just in-frame clones and leaves some out. Here the sample spans roughly 92,000 clones, under 95% being singletons. The sequencing here drew on CD4+ or CD8+ T cells sorted from blood, taken in a trial of the OX40 agonist ivuxolimab. These TCRs come from an adult with an advanced solid tumor such as melanoma, head and neck, liver or kidney cancer. Each CDR3 is given with its conserved first and last residue. Each record gives: CDR3 DNA, CDR3 protein, clone size, J gene, V gene, D gene. D genes are given only for firm matches. Clone size, where shown, is once, few, many, or a class for clones that have expanded.

CDR3 DNA: TGTGCCTTAAGGGTGATAGGGGAGACCCAGTACTTC; CDR3 protein: CALRVIGETQYF; clone size: -; J gene: TRBJ2-5; V gene: TRBV5-3; D gene: -
CDR3 DNA: TGTGCCAGCAGTAAGGACAGGGATTACGAGCAGTACTTC; CDR3 protein: CASSKDRDYEQYF; clone size: -; J gene: TRBJ2-7; V gene: TRBV6-1; D gene: TRBD1
CDR3 DNA: TGTGCCAGCAGCCGTGCCTTAGCGGGAGAAGATACGCAGTATTTT; CDR3 protein: CASSRALAGEDTQYF; clone size: -; J gene: TRBJ2-3; V gene: TRBV5-4; D gene: TRBD2
CDR3 DNA: TGTGCCAGTAGTATAAACAGTGTAACCTATGGCTACACCTTC; CDR3 protein: CASSINSVTYGYTF; clone size: -; J gene: TRBJ1-2; V gene: TRBV19; D gene: -
CDR3 DNA: TGTGCCATCAGTGACCTAGCGCCCCAGGGGGAGACCCAGTACTTC; CDR3 protein: CAISDLAPQGETQYF; clone size: -; J gene: TRBJ2-5; V gene: TRBV10-3; D gene: -
CDR3 DNA: TGTGCCAGCAGTTACGGGGACAGGGTTTATCGCTACGAGCAGTACTTC; CDR3 protein: CASSYGDRVYRYEQYF; clone size: -; J gene: TRBJ2-7; V gene: TRBV6-5; D gene: TRBD1
CDR3 DNA: TGTGCCAGCAGCGTAACTAGCGGGACAGATACGCAGTATTTT; CDR3 protein: CASSVTSGTDTQYF; clone size: -; J gene: TRBJ2-3; V gene: TRBV9; D gene: TRBD2
CDR3 DNA: TGTGCCAGCAGTCCTGAAAGCGGCGGTAAACTGTTTTTT; CDR3 protein: CASSPESGGKLFF; clone size: -; J gene: TRBJ1-4; V gene: TRBV27; D gene: -
CDR3 DNA: TGTGCCAGCAGCTTAGCCAGGCCGGATGAGCAGTTCTTC; CDR3 protein: CASSLARPDEQFF; clone size: once; J gene: TRBJ2-1; V gene: TRBV7-8; D gene: -
CDR3 DNA: TGTGCCAGCAGCTTTTTTAGGGGGCCGAGCAATCAGCCCCAGCATTTT; CDR3 protein: CASSFFRGPSNQPQHF; clone size: once; J gene: TRBJ1-5; V gene: TRBV5-8; D gene: TRBD1
CDR3 DNA: TGTGCCAGCAGCCCCAACGGGGACAGCCGTAACTATGGCTACACCTTC; CDR3 protein: CASSPNGDSRNYGYTF; clone size: once; J gene: TRBJ1-2; V gene: TRBV11-2; D gene: TRBD1
CDR3 DNA: TGTGCCAGCTCACCATCGGGACAGTCCTACGAGCAGTACTTC; CDR3 protein: CASSPSGQSYEQYF; clone size: -; J gene: TRBJ2-7; V gene: TRBV18; D gene: TRBD1
CDR3 DNA: TGTGCCAGTAGTAATACAGATACTAATGAAAAACTGTTTTTT; CDR3 protein: CASSNTDTNEKLFF; clone size: -; J gene: TRBJ1-4; V gene: TRBV19; D gene: -
CDR3 DNA: TGTGCCAGCAGCTTCGGACAGGGAATGAATCAGCCCCAGCATTTT; CDR3 protein: CASSFGQGMNQPQHF; clone size: few; J gene: TRBJ1-5; V gene: TRBV7-2; D gene: TRBD1
CDR3 DNA: TGTGCCAGTAGTATGAGCGGGAGACCTTCCTACGAGCAGTACTTC; CDR3 protein: CASSMSGRPSYEQYF; clone size: -; J gene: TRBJ2-7; V gene: TRBV19; D gene: TRBD2
CDR3 DNA: TGTGCCAGTAGTACTAGGACATCTATGAACTATGGCTACACCTTC; CDR3 protein: CASSTRTSMNYGYTF; clone size: -; J gene: TRBJ1-2; V gene: TRBV19; D gene: -
CDR3 DNA: TGTGCCAGTAGTATCGGGGGGGACAGAACAGATACGCAGTATTTT; CDR3 protein: CASSIGGDRTDTQYF; clone size: -; J gene: TRBJ2-3; V gene: TRBV19; D gene: -
CDR3 DNA: TGTGCCAGCAGCTTAACGTTTGCTAGCGGGGCCTACAATGAGCAGTTCTTC; CDR3 protein: CASSLTFASGAYNEQFF; clone size: -; J gene: TRBJ2-1; V gene: TRBV7-3; D gene: TRBD2
CDR3 DNA: TGTGCCAGTGCCACGGGGGGGGGCGGCGAGACCCAGTACTTC; CDR3 protein: CASATGGGGETQYF; clone size: -; J gene: TRBJ2-5; V gene: TRBV19; D gene: TRBD2
CDR3 DNA: TGTGCCAGCAGCTTAGCGGGAGCCCGGGATACGCAGTATTTT; CDR3 protein: CASSLAGARDTQYF; clone size: -; J gene: TRBJ2-3; V gene: TRBV11-3; D gene: -
CDR3 DNA: TGCGCCAGCAGCCAAGATATGGGGGAGGGCGGGGAGACCCAGTACTTC; CDR3 protein: CASSQDMGEGGETQYF; clone size: -; J gene: TRBJ2-5; V gene: TRBV4-3; D gene: TRBD2